This T cell receptor beta chain comes out of a study of cytomegalovirus exposure and HLA in healthy donors. Germline CDR1 and CDR2: SEHNR and FQNEAQ (reference sequence). Trimming removed 6 bases at V and 0 bases at J, with 14 bases between. This CDR3 contains 15 residues. Findings and limits, study-wide: Another analysis was done later, and it associated 16,951 TCR beta sequences with HLA alleles at 0.05 false discovery rate. As confirmed in vitro, a few CMV-associated chains were specific for CMV antigens. The analysis excluded some indistinguishable V segments, including TRBV6-2 and TRBV6-3. Solely CMV serostatus was available to characterize immune exposure.

To note about this clone: Antigen: not known.

The PCR was carried out with 60 Vbeta primers and 13 Jbeta primers. Produced via immunoSEQ multiplex PCR; TCRdb's table is partial and in-frame only. The data show about 60,000 clones, around 87% seen once. Sequencing was carried out using PBMCs. The chain has TRBV7-9 and TRBJ1-1, with D maybe TRBD1 (6 bases). This TCR came from a young man in good health and CMV-seronegative. CDR3 amino acids: CASSFIQGMNTEAFF. The CDR3 nucleotides are TGTGCCAGCAGTTTTATTCAGGGGATGAACACTGAAGCTTTCTTT.